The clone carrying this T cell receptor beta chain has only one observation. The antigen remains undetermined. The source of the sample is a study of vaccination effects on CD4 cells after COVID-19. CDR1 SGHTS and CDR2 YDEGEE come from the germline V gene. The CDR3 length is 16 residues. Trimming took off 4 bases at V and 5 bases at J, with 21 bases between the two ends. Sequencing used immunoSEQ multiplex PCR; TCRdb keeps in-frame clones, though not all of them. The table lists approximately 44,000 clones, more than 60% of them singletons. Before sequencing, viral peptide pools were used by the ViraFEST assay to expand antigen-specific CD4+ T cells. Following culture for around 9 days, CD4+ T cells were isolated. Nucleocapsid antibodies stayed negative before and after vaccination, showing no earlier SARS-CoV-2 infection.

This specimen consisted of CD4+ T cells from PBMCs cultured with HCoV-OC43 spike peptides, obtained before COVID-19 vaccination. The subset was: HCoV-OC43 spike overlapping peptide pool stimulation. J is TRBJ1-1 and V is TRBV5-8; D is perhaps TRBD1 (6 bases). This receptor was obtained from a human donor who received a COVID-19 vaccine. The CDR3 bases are TGTGCCAGCAGCATGGGAACAGGGAAGGGGATGACTGAAGCTTTCTTT. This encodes CASSMGTGKGMTEAFF.